Described below is a single T cell receptor (beta chain) sequence and its context. The data belong to a study of CD8+ T cells in alopecia areata. The V end was cut by 0 bases, the J end by 6 bases, with 6 bases between. Germline CDR1 SGHNT, CDR2 YYREEE (reference sequence). The CDR3 totals 13 residues. Alopecia areata patients provided lesional scalp punch biopsies and peripheral blood. Reverse transcribed after extraction, RNA yielded cDNA as the sequencing template. Sequencing was performed with immunoSEQ multiplex PCR; in TCRdb, only in-frame clones are kept and a portion is missing. Of 90,000 to 100,000 clones detected, 41% appear once; the ten largest clones hold 1% to 1.5%.

Source material: CD4+ T cells sorted from blood. The TCR comes from a human donor with alopecia areata. The chain carries TRBV5-4 and TRBJ2-2; D uncertain. CDR3 loop: CASSLVVAGELFF. CDR3 in DNA: TGTGCCAGCAGCTTGGTTGTAGCCGGGGAGCTGTTTTTT.